Each of the 20 T cell receptor beta chains below was sequenced from the same sample in a study of naive and memory T cell subsets. Their recognized antigens are unknown. Findings and caveats of the study: Especially in CD8 cells, naive repertoires contained a few larger clonotypes, possibly CD45RA-re-expressing memory cells.

An equimolar mix of two oligonucleotides served as the beta constant-region primer for TRBC1 and TRBC2. Ligated cDNA was amplified by four rounds of PCR with nested alpha and beta constant-region primers and SP2. TCRdb used MiXCR to reprocess the UMI-ligation and nested PCR reads, holding one entry per CDR3 protein. The data show 85,000 to 130,000 distinct CDR3 sequences, about 14% seen once. Sequencing was done on a sample of naive CD8+ T cells from blood. The receptor set was obtained from a human donor in good health.

This chain connects TRBV9 to TRBJ2-1; 10 bases fit TRBD1. V trimming: 3 bases; J trimming: 4 bases; junction bases outside the gene matches: 4. Germline values: CDR1 SGDLS, CDR2 YYNGEE. This CDR3 has 15 amino acids. CDR3 region: CASSDGQGGYNEQFF. CDR3 DNA sequence: TGTGCCAGCAGCGACGGACAGGGGGGTTACAATGAGCAGTTCTTC. Filled out from reference TRBV9 and TRBJ2-1, the complete variable domain reads DSGVTQTPKHLITATGQRVTLRCSPRSGDLSVYWYQQSLDQGLQFLIQYYNGEERAKGNILERFSAQQFPDLHSELNLSSLELGDSALYFCASSDGQGGYNEQFFGPGTRLTVL.

This clonotype was seen only a few times. V usage is TRBV6-2 or TRBV6-3 and J usage is TRBJ2-7; D is possibly TRBD1 (6 bases). The CDR3 loop spans 13 amino acids. V lost 10 bases and J 7 bases, leaving 20 bases between the germline ends. Germline CDR1 is MNHEY and CDR2 is SVGEGT. The CDR3 here is CATDYGTITEQYF. CDR3 DNA sequence: TGTGCCACCGACTATGGGACAATTACTGAGCAGTACTTC.

The rearrangement links TRBV7-3 to TRBJ2-3; TRBD2 is a possible D gene (5 bases). Deletions cut 4 bases from V and 4 bases from J, with 21 bases between. Per germline, CDR1 SGHTA and CDR2 FQGTGA. The CDR3 sequence is 17 residues long. The CDR3 protein is CASSYPLGDLVSDTQYF. CDR3 sequence (DNA): TGTGCCAGCAGCTACCCCCTCGGGGATTTAGTCTCAGATACGCAGTATTTT. The full variable domain, completed using reference TRBV7-3 and TRBJ2-3, is GAGVSQTPSNKVTEKGKYVELRCDPISGHTALYWYRQSLGQGPEFLIYFQGTGAADDSGLPNDRFFAVRPEGSVSTLKIQRTERGDSAVYLCASSYPLGDLVSDTQYFGPGTRLTVL.

With respect to this clonotype: A single base separates this from a much larger clone, so it may be a read error. The CDR3 region has the DNA TGCGCCAGCAGCCAAGAGTCCCGGGTTGGACAGCCCAAGCATTTT. As protein: CASSQESRVGQPKHF. This chain joins TRBV4-3 and TRBJ1-5; tentatively, D is TRBD1 (6 bases). The CDR3 runs to 15 residues. The germline V gene encodes CDR1 LGHNA and CDR2 YSLEER.

At least ten counts were recorded for this clonotype. One junction end disagrees with the germline gene, perhaps due to a read error. The chain is built from TRBV4-3 and TRBJ2-1, with D perhaps being TRBD1 or TRBD2 (5 bases each). Per germline, CDR1 LGHNA and CDR2 YSLEER. CDR3 size: 19 residues. This chain's CDR3 is CASSPSGTGRSSSYNEQFF. CDR3 DNA sequence: TGCGCCAGCAGCCCATCCGGGACCGGCCGTTCCAGCTCCTACAATGAACAGTTCTTC.

This clonotype has a count of ten or more. The rearrangement joins TRBV6-2 or TRBV6-3 to TRBJ2-2; D possibly uses TRBD1 or TRBD2 (5 bases each). In germline, CDR1 is MNHEY, CDR2 SVGEGT. V lost 2 bases, J lost 1 base, and 17 bases lay in between. The CDR3 sequence is 18 residues long. CDR3 DNA: TGTGCCAGCAGTTACGGGACCAACGCCCTAATGAACACCGGGGAGCTGTTTTTT. It specifies CASSYGTNALMNTGELFF.

The chain uses TRBV12-5 and TRBJ2-1; 9 bases match TRBD2. V was clipped by 1 base and J by 8 bases; unmatched bases: 6. This CDR3 spans 15 amino acids. Germline V gene sequence: CDR1 LGHNT, CDR2 FRNRAP. This chain's CDR3 is CASGLGSGSRHEQFF. DNA of the CDR3: TGTGCTAGTGGTTTGGGTAGCGGGAGTCGCCATGAGCAGTTCTTC.

This clonotype was counted between two and nine times. The chain employs TRBV4-1 and TRBJ1-4, with a possible D match to TRBD1 (5 bases). CDR3 length: 14 amino acids. Germline CDR1 is MGHRA and CDR2 is YSYEKL. V lost 4 bases and J 11 bases, leaving 17 bases between the germline ends. The CDR3 reads CASSPSSETAKLFF. The CDR3 DNA reads TGCGCCAGCAGCCCATCTTCCGAGACAGCTAAACTGTTTTTT.

This clonotype is a singleton in its sample. The chain employs TRBV12-3 or TRBV12-4 and TRBJ2-3; D gene ambiguous. The length of the CDR3 is 12 residues. V lost 5 bases and J lost 3, with 6 bases in between. CDR3 coding DNA: TGTGCCAGCAGTACCGGAACAGATACGCAGTATTTT. Translation: CASSTGTDTQYF.

This sequence joins TRBV20-1 and TRBJ2-1, with D hard to call. The CDR3 totals 16 residues. CDR1 is DFQATT, CDR2 SNEGSKA, per germline (reference sequence). V was trimmed by 0 bases and J by 2 bases, leaving 14 bases between them. CDR3 sequence reads: CSARDFGLGPYNEQFF. The CDR3 DNA sequence: TGCAGTGCTAGAGATTTCGGGCTAGGCCCCTACAATGAGCAGTTCTTC.

This clonotype has only a few counts. The chain recombines TRBV6-5 with TRBJ2-7, with D possibly matching TRBD1 (6 bases). With 5 bases removed from V and 4 bases from J, the gap between germline ends came to 18 bases. Germline V lookup: CDR1 MNHEY, CDR2 SVGAGI. CDR3 length: 15 residues. CDR3 sequence: CASSPTSGTHYEQYF. The CDR3 DNA sequence: TGTGCCAGCAGTCCAACCTCCGGGACACATTACGAGCAGTACTTC.

This clonotype was found a few times. The V gene is TRBV6-2 or TRBV6-3, the J gene TRBJ2-7; 7 nucleotides match TRBD2. The CDR3 spans 13 residues. Germline CDR1 and CDR2: MNHEY and SVGEGT. The ends lost 3 bases at V and 3 bases at J; junction bases unmatched: 2. CDR3 bases: TGTGCCAGCAGTTATCTAGCGGTCTACGAGCAGTACTTC. This encodes CASSYLAVYEQYF.

The chain joins TRBV14 to TRBJ1-1; D gene unclear. CDR3 length: 14 residues. Germline V gene data show CDR1 as SGHDN and CDR2 as FVKESK. V dropped 4 bases and J dropped 2 bases, with 11 bases sitting between them. The CDR3 sequence: CASSPKVFNTEAFF. The CDR3 DNA reads as TGTGCCAGCAGCCCGAAGGTCTTCAACACTGAAGCTTTCTTT.

This clonotype was seen a handful of times. The V call is TRBV4-3, the J call TRBJ1-2, with D perhaps matching TRBD1 (6 bases). Looked up from germline, CDR1 is LGHNA and CDR2 is YSLEER. V lost 1 base, J lost 2 bases, and 11 bases lay in between. The CDR3 covers 15 residues. The CDR3 coding sequence is TGCGCCAGCAGCCAAGGAGGACAGTCGAACTATGGCTACACCTTC. It codes for CASSQGGQSNYGYTF.

This clonotype was seen more than once but under ten times. In DNA form, the CDR3 reads TGTGCCAGCAGCCCTCTGGGGGGCGACACCGGGGAGCTGTTTTTT. Residues: CASSPLGGDTGELFF. This rearrangement joins TRBV7-9 to TRBJ2-2; D may correspond to TRBD1 or TRBD2 (6 bases each). Germline CDR1 is SEHNR and CDR2 is FQNEAQ (reference sequence). The CDR3 sequence is 15 residues long. The V gene lost 5 bases and the J gene lost 3 bases, with 13 bases spanning the gap.

The CDR3 nucleotides are TGTGCCAGCAGCGCCGGGACGGCCCTGGAGCAGTACTTC. This gives the protein CASSAGTALEQYF. V and J are TRBV7-8 and TRBJ2-7, with D possibly being TRBD1 or TRBD2 (5 bases each). Germline CDR1 SGHVS, CDR2 FQNEAQ. There are 13 residues in the CDR3. Trimming removed 5 bases from V and 7 bases from J, with 15 bases in between.

The CDR3 spells CASSVAYGYTF. The CDR3 DNA reads TGTGCCAGCAGTGTGGCCTATGGCTACACCTTC. The genes are TRBV2 and TRBJ1-2; D gene ambiguous. This CDR3 is built from 11 residues. V dropped 4 bases and J dropped 4 bases, with 4 bases sitting between them. From germline, CDR1 is SNHLY and CDR2 FYNNEI. The full variable domain, with the rest looked up from reference TRBV2 and TRBJ1-2, is EPEVTQTPSHQVTQMGQEVILRCVPISNHLYFYWYRQILGQKVEFLVSFYNNEISEKSEIFDDQFSVERPDGSNFTLKIRSTKLEDSAMYFCASSVAYGYTFGSGTRLTVV.

The table lists this clonotype with many counts. At one end the junction does not follow the germline gene, possibly because of a read error. The chain combines TRBV6-2 or TRBV6-3 with TRBJ1-2; no reliable D call. The CDR3 consists of 12 residues. Germline V gives CDR1 MNHEY, CDR2 SVGEGT. The CDR3 here is CASTYGYYGYTF. In DNA, the CDR3 is TGTGCCAGCACTTACGGGTACTATGGCTACACCTTC.

This clonotype was seen ten or more times. The rearrangement links TRBV27 to TRBJ2-2; D is unresolved. This CDR3 is built from 12 residues. Germline-derived CDR1 and CDR2 are MNHEY and SMNVEV (reference sequence). V shed 6 bases and J shed 7 bases, with 9 bases lying between them. The CDR3 coding sequence is TGTGCCAGCAGGGAAGGGATCGGGGAGCTGTTTTTT. Translated, it gives CASREGIGELFF.

This chain connects TRBV7-9 to TRBJ2-3, with D tentatively TRBD2 (5 bases). There are 13 residues in the CDR3. Germline CDR1 and CDR2: SEHNR and FQNEAQ (reference sequence). V was clipped by 5 bases and J by 3 bases, with 9 bases between them. CDR3 coding DNA: TGTGCCAGCAGCCCAGTAGCGACAGATACGCAGTATTTT. Translating gives CASSPVATDTQYF.